This TCR beta chain was captured by sequencing in a study of cytomegalovirus exposure and HLA in healthy donors. The PCR made use of 60 Vbeta and 13 Jbeta primers. TCRdb's copy holds only in-frame clones and misses some; the assay was immunoSEQ multiplex PCR. This sample has about 130,000 clones, with roughly 80% found just once. V was clipped by 6 bases and J by 3 bases, with 9 bases between them. CDR3 length: 13 residues. Germline CDR1 is MNHEY and CDR2 is SVGAGI. The genes are TRBV6-5 and TRBJ1-5; no firm D call. The sequencing sample was made of PBMCs. The TCR sequence derives from a man aged 35-49 years in good health and CMV-seronegative. The CDR3 reads CASRSTNNQPQHF. In nucleotides, the CDR3 is TGTGCCAGCAGGTCAACAAACAATCAGCCCCAGCATTTT.